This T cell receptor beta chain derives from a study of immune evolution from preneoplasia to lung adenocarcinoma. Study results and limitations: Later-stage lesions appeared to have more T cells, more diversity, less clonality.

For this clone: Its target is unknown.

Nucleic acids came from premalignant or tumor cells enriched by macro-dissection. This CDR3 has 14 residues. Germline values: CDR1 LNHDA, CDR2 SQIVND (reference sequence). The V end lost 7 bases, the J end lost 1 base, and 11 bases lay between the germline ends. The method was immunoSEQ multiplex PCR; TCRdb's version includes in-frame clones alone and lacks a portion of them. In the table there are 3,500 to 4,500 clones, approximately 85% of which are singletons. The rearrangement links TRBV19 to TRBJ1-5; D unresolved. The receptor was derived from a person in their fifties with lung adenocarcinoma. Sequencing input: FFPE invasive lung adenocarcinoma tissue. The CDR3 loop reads CASNQVSSNQPQHF. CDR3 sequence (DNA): TGTGCCAGTAATCAGGTTTCCAGCAATCAGCCCCAGCATTTT.